The 14 T cell receptor beta chains below come from one sample, sequenced in a study of beta chain features in type 1 diabetes listed by TCRdb under 2018. Library preparation used the immunoSEQ multiplex PCR assay. The High Capacity cDNA Reverse Transcription Kit was used to reverse transcribe all of the isolated RNA, meaning that expressed TCRB transcripts were what got sequenced. Entries here come from immuneACCESS through TCRdb and include only in-frame sequences with V and J called. Some clones fail to appear in such tables; in the studies checked, an unresolved V gene covers under half of the shortfall, and the cause of the remainder is unknown. This sample has about 150,000 clones in its table, and 7.5% to 10% of those were observed once. The ten top clones hold 0.65% of the sample. Sequenced sample: central memory CD4+ T cells from blood. All receptors come from a man aged 18 to 29 in good health.

This clone was observed a few times. The V gene is TRBV30, the J gene TRBJ2-5; TRBD2 agrees at 9 bases. With 7 bases clipped from V and 2 bases from J, the junction kept 14 bases outside the gene matches. Per germline, CDR1 GTSNPN and CDR2 SVGIG (reference sequence). The CDR3 extends over 16 amino acids. The CDR3 here is CALLGGSGGTQETQYF. The CDR3 DNA sequence: TGTGCCTTGCTCGGGGGTAGCGGGGGAACTCAAGAGACCCAGTACTTC.

This clone was counted between two and nine times. The gene calls are TRBV10-3 and TRBJ2-7, with D maybe TRBD1 (5 bases). The CDR3 spans 15 residues. Per the germline V gene, CDR1 is ENHRY and CDR2 is SYGVKD. V was cut by 3 bases and J by 2 bases, with 14 bases left in between. As DNA, the CDR3 is TGTGCCATCAGTGATAGTACAGGAGCTACCTACGAGCAGTACTTC. Amino acid sequence: CAISDSTGATYEQYF.

This clone was recorded a few times. This sequence joins TRBV4-2 and TRBJ2-3, with TRBD2 identical over 7 bases. The junction had 6 bases not matched to a gene; V was cut back by 3 bases and J by 6 bases. Germline assignment: CDR1 LGHNA and CDR2 YNFKEQ. The CDR3 is made up of 14 amino acids. The DNA of the CDR3 is TGTGCCAGCAGCCAGAGCGGGATGTCTGATACGCAGTATTTT. It translates to CASSQSGMSDTQYF.

This clone was seen more than once but under ten times. The J gene is TRBJ2-1, the V gene TRBV5-1; TRBD2 matches 11 bases. Germline lookup yields CDR1 SGHRS and CDR2 YFSETQ. With 1 base clipped from V and 5 bases from J, the junction kept 2 bases outside the gene matches. This CDR3 has 15 amino acids. CDR3 nucleotide sequence: TGCGCCAGCAGCTTGTCGACTAGCGGGGACAATGAGCAGTTCTTC. Protein: CASSLSTSGDNEQFF.

Ten or more counts support this clone. The chain links TRBV7-2 to TRBJ1-5, with 7 bases fitting TRBD1. The J segment lost 6 bases and the V segment lost 5 bases, leaving 13 bases of the junction unmatched. Germline lookup yields CDR1 SGHTA and CDR2 FQGNSA. The CDR3 contains 16 residues. The DNA for the CDR3 is TGTGCCAGCAGCGCCCGACAGGGCGTAGGAGGTCAGCCCCAGCATTTT. Translated: CASSARQGVGGQPQHF.

This chain links TRBV28 with TRBJ2-7; D ambiguous. The CDR3 length is 13 residues. Trimming shortened V by 6 bases and J by 3 bases, and 12 bases separated the two germline ends. CDR1 is MDHEN, CDR2 SYDVKM, per germline. The CDR3 protein is CASSQTGNYEQYF. CDR3 DNA sequence: TGTGCCAGCAGCCAGACGGGTAACTACGAGCAGTACTTC.

This chain joins TRBV28 and TRBJ2-5; 7 nucleotides line up with TRBD1. CDR1 is MDHEN and CDR2 is SYDVKM in the germline V gene. The length of the CDR3 is 15 residues. The ends lost 7 bases at V and 10 bases at J; junction bases unmatched: 18. The CDR3 loop reads CASNIRGTGTGIQYF. The DNA for the CDR3 is TGTGCCAGCAACATCAGGGGGACGGGGACGGGGATCCAGTACTTC. Together with reference TRBV28 and TRBJ2-5, the CDR3 gives the full variable domain: DVKVTQSSRYLVKRTGEKVFLECVQDMDHENMFWYRQDPGLGLRLIYFSYDVKMKEKGDIPEGYSVSREKKERFSLILESASTNQTSMYLCASNIRGTGTGIQYFGPGTRLLVL.

Only a few counts were recorded for this clone. This sequence joins TRBV28 and TRBJ1-1; a weak D match, TRBD1 (5 bases). Deletions cut 7 bases from V and 5 bases from J, with 17 bases between. This CDR3 has 14 amino acids. CDR1 is MDHEN and CDR2 is SYDVKM in the germline V gene. This CDR3 reads CASTPGQGGTEAFF. The CDR3 coding sequence is TGTGCCAGCACCCCTGGGCAGGGAGGAACTGAAGCTTTCTTT.

The V and J genes are TRBV7-6 and TRBJ2-5; TRBD2 matches 12 bases. V lost 1 base, J lost 4 bases, and 4 bases stayed unmatched. Germline CDR1 and CDR2: SGHVS and FNYEAQ. The CDR3 extends over 16 amino acids. As DNA, the CDR3 is TGTGCCAGCAGCTTAGAGGGACTAGCGGGTCCAGAGACCCAGTACTTC. This encodes CASSLEGLAGPETQYF.

This clone appeared many times. Different DNA sequences within this sample yield the same CDR3. This chain uses TRBV4-3 with TRBJ2-1; 7 bases align to TRBD2. Germline V CDR1 and CDR2: LGHNA, YSLEER. The CDR3 length is 16 residues. J lost 5 bases, V lost 0 bases, and 7 bases had no gene match. This CDR3 reads CASSQDRSGIDNEQFF. CDR3 nucleotides: TGCGCCAGCAGCCAAGATCGAAGCGGGATCGACAATGAGCAGTTCTTC.

The CDR3 region has the DNA TGTGCCAGCAGTTGGGGGGGAGCGGGTGATACGCAGTATTTT. Protein sequence: CASSWGGAGDTQYF. The chain links TRBV6-5 to TRBJ2-3, with 7 bases fitting TRBD2. V was clipped by 4 bases and J by 6 bases; unmatched bases: 7. Germline V gene data show CDR1 as MNHEY and CDR2 as SVGAGI. The CDR3 is made up of 14 amino acids.

The sample holds a few counts of this clone. The V call is TRBV11-1, the J call TRBJ1-2; 9 bases agree with TRBD1. Losses at the gene ends were 5 bases for V and 6 bases for J; bases not matched to a gene: 4. Germline lookup yields CDR1 SGHAT and CDR2 FQDESV (reference sequence). The CDR3 extends over 13 amino acids. CDR3 nucleotide sequence: TGTGCCAGCAGCAAGGACAGGGGTAATGGCTACACCTTC. Translated, it gives CASSKDRGNGYTF. The entire variable domain, with the rest obtained from reference TRBV11-1 and TRBJ1-2, is as follows: EAEVAQSPRYKITEKSQAVAFWCDPISGHATLYWYRQILGQGPELLVQFQDESVVDDSQLPKDRFSAERLKGVDSTLKIQPAELGDSAMYLCASSKDRGNGYTFGSGTRLTVV.

This clone was counted ten times or more. The rearrangement links TRBV4-1 to TRBJ2-7; no clear D gene. The CDR3 covers 13 residues. Germline V gene data show CDR1 as MGHRA and CDR2 as YSYEKL. Trimming took off 6 bases at V and 2 bases at J, with 11 bases between the two ends. The CDR3 here is CASRQIGAYEQYF. DNA of the CDR3: TGCGCCAGCAGACAAATAGGAGCCTACGAGCAGTACTTC.

This clone has at least ten counts. V and J are TRBV28 and TRBJ1-1, with TRBD1 identical over 7 bases. The J segment lost 11 bases and the V segment lost 5 bases, leaving 5 bases of the junction unmatched. Germline V gives CDR1 MDHEN, CDR2 SYDVKM. The CDR3 length is 11 residues. The CDR3 DNA sequence: TGTGCCAGCAGTCACAGGGGAATGGCTTTCTTT. This sequence encodes CASSHRGMAFF.